The 28 T cell receptor beta chains listed next were all sequenced from one sample in a study of blood T cell repertoires in COVID-19. Profiling relied on immunoSEQ multiplex PCR, and the TCRdb table lists in-frame clones only, not all of them. This sample has 80,000 or so clones, with 85% found just once. Sample: peripheral blood. All receptors derive from a man between 50 and 59 years old with COVID-19, enrolled during active disease.

The chain combines TRBV6-6 with TRBJ1-3, with 10 bases lining up with TRBD1. With V trimmed by 6 bases and J by 8 bases, 7 bases remained unmatched. CDR1 is MNHNY, CDR2 SVGAGI, per germline (reference sequence). The CDR3 totals 14 residues. The CDR3 DNA reads TGTGCCAGCAGACCGACAGGGGGCGCGGACACCATATATTTT. As protein: CASRPTGGADTIYF.

V and J are TRBV7-9 and TRBJ2-7; 8 nucleotides align to TRBD1. The length of the CDR3 is 14 residues. Germline V lookup: CDR1 SEHNR, CDR2 FQNEAQ (reference sequence). J gave up 0 bases and V 5 bases, and 3 bases lay outside the gene matches. CDR3 in amino acids: CASSPTGGSYEQYF. In nucleotides, the CDR3 is TGTGCCAGCAGCCCCACAGGGGGCTCCTACGAGCAGTACTTC.

The J gene is TRBJ1-2, the V gene TRBV28; TRBD1 is a possible D gene (5 bases). CDR3 size: 13 residues. CDR1 is MDHEN and CDR2 is SYDVKM in the germline V gene. The V and J ends lost 6 bases and 4 bases respectively, with 12 bases between them. The CDR3 sequence is CASRYTGVYGYTF. CDR3 DNA: TGTGCCAGCAGGTACACAGGAGTCTATGGCTACACCTTC.

The chain is built from TRBV4-1 and TRBJ1-4, with TRBD1 identical over 8 bases. Per germline, CDR1 MGHRA and CDR2 YSYEKL. After removal of 0 bases from V and 8 bases from J, the junction contained 11 bases not matched to a gene. This CDR3 has 17 residues. The CDR3 region is CASSQEAPGGAEEKLFF. CDR3 nucleotide sequence: TGCGCCAGCAGCCAAGAGGCCCCAGGGGGCGCGGAAGAAAAACTGTTTTTT.

This clone was observed once. This chain joins TRBV5-4 and TRBJ2-1, with 9 positions matching TRBD1. The CDR3 totals 14 residues. Germline CDR1 reads SGHNT; CDR2 reads YYREEE (reference sequence). Germline trimming cut 4 bases from V and 6 bases from J; bases unmatched to any gene: 5. CDR3 coding DNA: TGTGCCAGCAGCCTCGGGACAGGGATCAATGAGCAGTTCTTC. Protein: CASSLGTGINEQFF.

The chain joins TRBV27 to TRBJ2-1, with 7 bases matching TRBD1. Per the germline V gene, CDR1 is MNHEY and CDR2 is SMNVEV (reference sequence). Unmatched junction bases numbered 16, after V lost 5 bases and J lost 9 bases. The CDR3 is 16 residues long. CDR3 in DNA: TGTGCCAGCAGTAAAGACCCCGGGACAGTAGCTCGTGAGCAGTTCTTC. Residues: CASSKDPGTVAREQFF.

In this sample, this clone turned up once. The J gene is TRBJ2-5, the V gene TRBV7-9, with D unclear. There are 15 residues in the CDR3. CDR1 is SEHNR, CDR2 FQNEAQ, per germline (reference sequence). V shed 1 base and J shed 2 bases, with 11 bases lying between them. The chain's CDR3 is CASSLVNRKQETQYF. In DNA, the CDR3 is TGTGCCAGCAGCTTAGTCAACAGAAAACAAGAGACCCAGTACTTC.

The rearrangement links TRBV28 to TRBJ1-4; D is perhaps TRBD1 (5 bases). Trimming left V 6 bases short and J 14 bases short, with 25 bases between. CDR3 size: 15 residues. CDR1 and CDR2 (germline): MDHEN, SYDVKM. The CDR3 loop reads CASRGGARISERLFF. CDR3 bases: TGTGCCAGCAGAGGTGGGGCCAGAATTAGTGAACGGCTGTTTTTT.

The chain joins TRBV7-2 to TRBJ2-5; D might be TRBD2 (5 bases). The CDR3 length is 14 residues. Germline V gene lookup returns CDR1 SGHTA and CDR2 FQGNSA. Trimming left V 1 base short and J 4 bases short, with 10 bases between. In DNA, the CDR3 is TGTGCCAGCAGCTTAGACCGGGGTGCAGAGACCCAGTACTTC. This sequence encodes CASSLDRGAETQYF.

This clone was recorded a few times. This chain connects TRBV19 to TRBJ2-2, with TRBD1 as a possible D gene (5 bases). V lost 2 bases and J 4 bases, leaving 14 bases between the germline ends. CDR1 is LNHDA, CDR2 SQIVND, per germline (reference sequence). This CDR3 has 16 residues. The CDR3 DNA follows: TGTGCCAGTAGTATAAGGGGCGCTGGGTTCACCGGGGAGCTGTTTTTT. It encodes CASSIRGAGFTGELFF.

V gene TRBV11-2 combines with J gene TRBJ2-3; 11 nucleotides align to TRBD2. The length of the CDR3 is 16 residues. J lost 2 bases, V lost 5 bases, and 6 bases had no gene match. Germline CDR1 and CDR2: SGHAT and FQNNGV. The CDR3 spells CASSPRTSGPTDTQYF. The CDR3 nucleotides are TGTGCCAGCAGCCCCCGGACTAGCGGGCCCACAGATACGCAGTATTTT.

The gene calls are TRBV7-9 and TRBJ2-1; TRBD1 is a possible D gene (6 bases). The CDR3 consists of 16 residues. Germline V lookup: CDR1 SEHNR, CDR2 FQNEAQ (reference sequence). V dropped 0 bases and J dropped 4 bases, with 13 bases sitting between them. CDR3 protein: CASSLAGGRGYNEQFF. CDR3 sequence (DNA): TGTGCCAGCAGCTTAGCAGGGGGTAGAGGGTACAATGAGCAGTTCTTC.

The chain combines TRBV9 with TRBJ2-1; 8 positions agree with TRBD2. This CDR3 region has 15 residues. From germline, CDR1 is SGDLS and CDR2 YYNGEE. The V gene end was trimmed by 0 bases and the J gene end by 2 bases; junction bases not matched to a gene: 1. CDR3 nucleotide sequence: TGTGCCAGCAGCGTAGCGGGAGGGCCCTACAATGAGCAGTTCTTC. The encoded protein is CASSVAGGPYNEQFF.

This chain links TRBV5-8 with TRBJ1-6, with 10 bases identical to TRBD1. Germline assignment: CDR1 SGHTS and CDR2 YDEGEE. V shed 4 bases, J shed 11 bases, and the junction held 6 bases outside the gene matches. The CDR3 runs to 14 residues. CDR3 in DNA: TGTGCCAGCAGCCGTGACAGGGGGCCGGCACCCCTCCACTTT. Protein sequence: CASSRDRGPAPLHF.

CDR3 sequence: CASSPETGVRNTIYF. The CDR3 nucleotides are TGTGCCAGCAGTCCCGAGACAGGGGTGAGGAACACCATATATTTT. This sequence joins TRBV28 and TRBJ1-3; 8 nucleotides match TRBD1. This CDR3 is built from 15 residues. The germline V gene encodes CDR1 MDHEN and CDR2 SYDVKM. Trimming removed 5 bases from V and 7 bases from J; junction bases left unmatched: 10.

J is TRBJ1-1 and V is TRBV29-1, with 12 bases aligning to TRBD1. CDR1 is SQVTM, CDR2 ANQGSEA, per germline. The V segment lost 4 bases and the J segment 6 bases; nucleotides outside the gene matches: 12. The CDR3 is 16 residues long. The CDR3 loop reads CSVVGTGGGPTAEAFF. CDR3 in DNA: TGCAGCGTTGTAGGGACAGGGGGCGGACCCACCGCTGAAGCTTTCTTT.

J is TRBJ1-2 and V is TRBV28; D is ambiguous. Per the germline V gene, CDR1 is MDHEN and CDR2 is SYDVKM. The CDR3 is 14 residues long. V was clipped by 6 bases and J by 6 bases, with 17 bases between them. The CDR3 DNA sequence: TGTGCCAGCAGCCTCAAGTTGGACTCAAATGGCTACACCTTC. This codes for CASSLKLDSNGYTF.

The chain joins TRBV5-6 to TRBJ1-1, with a weak D call TRBD1 (6 bases). The CDR3 is 14 residues long. The V gene's germline CDR1 is SGHDT and CDR2 YYEEEE. V was trimmed by 4 bases and J by 1 base, leaving 11 bases between them. The CDR3 region is CASSGGHWNTEAFF. The CDR3 coding sequence is TGTGCCAGCAGCGGGGGACATTGGAACACTGAAGCTTTCTTT.

This clone was seen more than once but under ten times. This chain uses TRBV28 with TRBJ1-1; 11 nucleotides match TRBD1. Germline V CDR1 and CDR2: MDHEN, SYDVKM. The CDR3 loop spans 15 amino acids. The V and J ends lost 5 bases and 6 bases, in that order; junction bases with no gene match: 8. The CDR3 DNA sequence: TGTGCCAGCAGTCCAACCGGGACAGGGGGTTCTGAAGCTTTCTTT. Its translation is CASSPTGTGGSEAFF.

The J gene is TRBJ1-6, the V gene TRBV28, with 9 bases matching TRBD1. Germline CDR1 reads MDHEN; CDR2 reads SYDVKM. J lost 10 bases, V lost 6 bases, and 13 bases had no gene match. The CDR3 extends over 16 amino acids. CDR3 in amino acids: CASRLGQGTLGSPLHF. In nucleotides, the CDR3 is TGTGCCAGCAGACTCGGACAGGGGACCCTCGGGTCACCCCTCCACTTT. The entire variable domain, with the rest obtained from reference TRBV28 and TRBJ1-6, is as follows: DVKVTQSSRYLVKRTGEKVFLECVQDMDHENMFWYRQDPGLGLRLIYFSYDVKMKEKGDIPEGYSVSREKKERFSLILESASTNQTSMYLCASRLGQGTLGSPLHFGNGTRLTVT.

The V and J genes are TRBV7-8 and TRBJ2-1, with TRBD2 matching over 7 bases. The germline V gene has CDR1 SGHVS and CDR2 FQNEAQ. Trimming removed 6 bases from V and 1 base from J; junction bases left unmatched: 9. The CDR3 loop spans 16 amino acids. The CDR3 sequence: CASRLGGSRSYNEQFF. CDR3 DNA sequence: TGTGCCAGCAGGTTGGGCGGGAGTCGTTCCTACAATGAGCAGTTCTTC.

The chain is built from TRBV10-1 and TRBJ1-1; D might be TRBD1 (5 bases). There are 17 residues in the CDR3. V gave up 1 base and J gave up 5 bases, with 20 bases separating them. The germline V gene has CDR1 WNHNN and CDR2 SYGVQD (reference sequence). The DNA for the CDR3 is TGCGCCAGCAGTGAGTATATGGCAGGGAGGAAGGGGACTGAAGCTTTCTTT. The encoded protein is CASSEYMAGRKGTEAFF.

The chain employs TRBV6-5 and TRBJ2-7; D perhaps matches TRBD2 (6 bases). The CDR3 loop spans 14 amino acids. Deletions cut 5 bases from V and 3 bases from J, with 14 bases between. Germline V gene lookup returns CDR1 MNHEY and CDR2 SVGAGI. In DNA form, the CDR3 reads TGTGCCAGCAGTCAGGGACTGGACGGCTACGAGCAGTACTTC. Its translation is CASSQGLDGYEQYF.

This sequence joins TRBV18 and TRBJ2-2; 7 nucleotides match TRBD2. V was pared by 6 bases and J by 1 base, with 5 bases of the junction left unmatched. Germline loops: CDR1 KGHSH, CDR2 LQKENI. This CDR3 contains 15 residues. The DNA of the CDR3 is TGTGCCAGCTCCCGGGCGGGAGAGAACACCGGGGAGCTGTTTTTT. It yields the protein CASSRAGENTGELFF.

As to this clone: The junction and the germline gene differ at one end; a read error may be behind it. The chain is built from TRBV11-2 and TRBJ2-7; possible D gene TRBD2, 6 bases. Germline V gene sequence: CDR1 SGHAT, CDR2 FQNNGV. The CDR3 extends over 12 amino acids. The CDR3 DNA reads TGTGCCAGCAGCTCCACCCGGTTGCCGGGAGACTTC. Amino acid sequence: CASSSTRLPGDF.

This clone was found a few times. The genes are TRBV2 and TRBJ2-7, with 11 bases identical to TRBD2. The germline V gene has CDR1 SNHLY and CDR2 FYNNEI. The CDR3 runs to 14 residues. V trimming: 7 bases; J trimming: 8 bases; junction bases outside the gene matches: 10. The CDR3 loop is CASTPLAGGGKQYF. For the CDR3, the DNA is TGTGCCAGCACCCCTCTAGCGGGAGGTGGAAAGCAGTACTTC.

A few counts support this clone. Other DNA sequences in this sample translate to the same CDR3. The V and J genes are TRBV6-5 and TRBJ2-7; TRBD1 matches 11 bases. The CDR3 covers 15 residues. Germline V lookup: CDR1 MNHEY, CDR2 SVGAGI. J was trimmed by 4 bases and V by 7 bases; bases with no gene match: 9. The CDR3 DNA follows: TGTGCCAGCAACCCCTCAGGGACAGGGGGATACGAGCAGTACTTC. Encoded protein: CASNPSGTGGYEQYF.

This clone was counted a single time. The chain employs TRBV2 and TRBJ1-2, with D possibly TRBD1 on 5 matching bases. Germline V gives CDR1 SNHLY, CDR2 FYNNEI. V dropped 7 bases and J dropped 2 bases, with 14 bases sitting between them. The CDR3 spans 14 residues. CDR3 amino acids: CASTRLGVNYGYTF. In DNA, the CDR3 is TGTGCCAGCACCCGGTTAGGGGTGAACTATGGCTACACCTTC.